This T cell receptor beta chain is from a study of blood T cell repertoires in COVID-19. The data were produced by immunoSEQ multiplex PCR, yet TCRdb's version contains in-frame clones alone and is incomplete. Of approximately 65,000 clones in the sample, more than 60% were seen once. This CDR3 is built from 14 residues. Germline V gene lookup returns CDR1 SGHAT and CDR2 FQNNGV. The ends were cut back, 8 bases at V and 7 bases at J, with 15 bases in the middle. The origin of this receptor is a human donor in a cohort sampled during active COVID-19. The specimen sequenced was peripheral blood. The chain couples TRBV11-2 to TRBJ1-6, with D possibly being TRBD1 (6 bases). CDR3 sequence: CASCPGVRNSPLHF. The DNA for the CDR3 is TGTGCCAGCTGCCCAGGGGTTCGAAATTCACCCCTCCACTTT.